Sequencing of this T cell receptor (beta chain) was carried out in a study of regulatory T cells in long-lasting Graves disease. Concerning this clonotype: A much larger clone differs from this one at a single base, so this may be a read error.

Assembly of TCR beta libraries relied on iRepertoire HTBI primers together with Arm-PCR of CDR3 regions. Each CDR3 protein gets one entry after TCRdb re-called the multiplex PCR reads with MiXCR. The profile shows 550,000 or so distinct CDR3 sequences, more than 10% of them singletons. Germline-derived CDR1 and CDR2 are SEHNR and FQNEAQ (reference sequence). This CDR3 contains 15 residues. Stated time point: newly diagnosed GD, antithyroid drugs for less than 3 months. The TCR library was prepared using RNA isolated from PBMCs. Into tubes containing EDTA, 8 to 9 milliliters of peripheral blood were drawn. These data are also associated with another study on T cells in Graves' hyperthyroidism and ophthalmopathy.

The sample here was peripheral blood mononuclear cells (PBMCs), taken at new diagnosis, from a patient treated with antithyroid drugs. The chain recombines TRBV7-9 with TRBJ2-5, with D tentatively TRBD1 (5 bases). The receptor was derived from a woman in her 30s with Graves disease. The CDR3, as DNA: TGTGCCAGCAGCCCCACCCTGTCCGGACAAGAGACCCAGCACTTC. It yields the protein CASSPTLSGQETQHF.